Below, 14 T cell receptor beta chains from the same sample are listed, as sequenced in a study of beta chain features in type 1 diabetes. Since all of the isolated RNA was reverse transcribed, expressed TCRB transcripts were what got sequenced. Only in-frame clones appear in the TCRdb table, and some are missing; sequencing was by immunoSEQ multiplex PCR. This table holds 500,000 to 700,000 clones, around 15% found once. The sample was naive CD4+ T cells from blood. The origin of the receptors is a man aged 18 to 30 in good health.

There are a few counts of this clone. V usage is TRBV11-2 and J usage is TRBJ1-3; TRBD1 might be the D (6 bases). This CDR3 contains 17 residues. Germline values: CDR1 SGHAT, CDR2 FQNNGV. V shed 5 bases and J shed 0 bases, with 17 bases lying between them. The CDR3 reads CASSHWGHRPSGNTIYF. The CDR3 region has the DNA TGTGCCAGCAGCCACTGGGGGCACCGCCCCTCTGGAAACACCATATATTTT.

This clone occurred a few times. CDR3: CASSSGPGMAFF. The DNA for the CDR3 is TGTGCCAGCAGCTCCGGACCGGGTATGGCTTTCTTT. This chain connects TRBV5-6 to TRBJ1-1; D gene uncertain. V was cut by 3 bases and J by 11 bases, with 14 bases left in between. The CDR3 has 12 residues. The germline V gene has CDR1 SGHDT and CDR2 YYEEEE.

V and J are TRBV5-4 and TRBJ2-3; D not resolved. Between the trimmed V and J ends, which lost 0 bases and 5 bases, there was a span of 7 bases. The CDR3 runs to 13 residues. Germline CDR1 and CDR2: SGHNT and YYREEE (reference sequence). The CDR3 sequence is CASSLESRDTQYF. The DNA of the CDR3 is TGTGCCAGCAGCTTGGAGTCCCGAGATACGCAGTATTTT.

The chain uses TRBV7-2 and TRBJ1-2, with D uncertain. Trimming left V 0 bases short and J 4 bases short, with 6 bases between. The CDR3 spans 13 residues. Germline V gene sequence: CDR1 SGHTA, CDR2 FQGNSA. The CDR3 DNA reads TGTGCCAGCAGCTTAGCGGACGGCTATGGCTACACCTTC. It yields the protein CASSLADGYGYTF.

This clone turned up a few times. One end of the junction is discordant with germline, which a read error may explain. V gene TRBV6-6 combines with J gene TRBJ2-1, with 8 bases aligning to TRBD1. The germline CDR1 and CDR2 sequences are MNHNY and SVGAGI (reference sequence). The length of the CDR3 is 13 residues. This CDR3 reads CAISGNRGDEQFF. In DNA, the CDR3 is TGTGCCATCAGTGGGAACAGGGGGGATGAGCAGTTCTTC.

The rearrangement joins TRBV10-3 to TRBJ2-3; TRBD1 agrees at 10 bases. V lost 5 bases to trimming and J lost 6 bases; unmatched junction nucleotides: 5. This CDR3 comprises 14 residues. Germline V gene lookup returns CDR1 ENHRY and CDR2 SYGVKD. The CDR3 region is CAISPGQGGDTQYF. As DNA, the CDR3 is TGTGCCATCAGTCCTGGACAGGGGGGGGATACGCAGTATTTT.

This clone occurred a few times. The chain employs TRBV10-3 and TRBJ2-7; D is perhaps TRBD1 (6 bases). This CDR3 spans 14 amino acids. V lost 6 bases and J 2 bases, leaving 14 bases between the germline ends. Germline V CDR1 and CDR2: ENHRY, SYGVKD. CDR3 sequence reads: CAISLTGSTYEQYF. In DNA form, the CDR3 reads TGTGCCATCAGCCTCACAGGGTCTACCTACGAGCAGTACTTC.

V and J are TRBV5-6 and TRBJ2-1; 7 bases align to TRBD2. The trim removed 0 bases at V and 2 bases at J, leaving 8 bases unmatched. The germline CDR1 and CDR2 sequences are SGHDT and YYEEEE. This CDR3 region has 17 residues. The DNA of the CDR3 is TGTGCCAGCAGCTTGGCAGGTAGCGGGCCGACCTACAATGAGCAGTTCTTC. Translated: CASSLAGSGPTYNEQFF.

This clone came up a few times. The chain is built from TRBV5-4 and TRBJ2-5; D is possibly TRBD2 (6 bases). The closer fit of TRBJ2-7 to the DNA end suggests the J call may be wrong. This CDR3 region has 14 residues. Germline CDR1 and CDR2: SGHNT and YYREEE (reference sequence). DNA for the CDR3: TGTGCCAGCAGCTTGGCCGGGGGTTTCTACGAGCAGTACTTC. Encoded protein: CASSLAGGFYEQYF.

This rearrangement joins TRBV7-9 to TRBJ2-7, with no clear D. The CDR3 contains 13 residues. V was cut by 4 bases and J by 0 bases, with 7 bases left in between. From germline, CDR1 is SEHNR and CDR2 FQNEAQ (reference sequence). The CDR3 here is CASSSPVSYEQYF. The CDR3 nucleotides read TGTGCCAGCAGCTCCCCTGTCTCCTACGAGCAGTACTTC.

The V and J genes are TRBV27 and TRBJ2-7; TRBD1 matches at 8 bases. The CDR3 loop spans 13 amino acids. V shed 7 bases and J 3 bases; nucleotides not matched to a gene: 5. Germline values: CDR1 MNHEY, CDR2 SMNVEV (reference sequence). The CDR3 DNA is TGTGCCAGCAAGCGGACAGGGAACTACGAGCAGTACTTC. Protein product: CASKRTGNYEQYF.

V gene TRBV28 combines with J gene TRBJ1-5; D gene ambiguous. Trimming left V 3 bases short and J 5 bases short, with 14 bases between. CDR3 size: 15 residues. Germline lookup yields CDR1 MDHEN and CDR2 SYDVKM. CDR3 in amino acids: CASSFGRTSDQPQHF. CDR3 coding DNA: TGTGCCAGCAGTTTCGGCAGAACAAGCGATCAGCCCCAGCATTTT.

This chain uses TRBV9 with TRBJ1-4, with 9 bases that match TRBD1. Germline assignment: CDR1 SGDLS and CDR2 YYNGEE. After removal of 1 base from V and 12 bases from J, the junction contained 7 bases not matched to a gene. This CDR3 contains 14 residues. The DNA for the CDR3 is TGTGCCAGCAGCGTAACAGGGGGCGGTTTTGAACTGTTTTTT. Amino acid sequence: CASSVTGGGFELFF.

This chain uses TRBV4-3 with TRBJ2-2; D remains unclear. The germline CDR1 and CDR2 sequences are LGHNA and YSLEER. The CDR3 has 15 amino acids. V was clipped by 5 bases and J by 9 bases, with 19 bases between them. The chain's CDR3 is CASSEKGTDRRELFF. CDR3 nucleotides: TGCGCCAGCAGCGAAAAAGGCACTGACCGCCGGGAGCTGTTTTTT.